This T cell receptor beta chain was recorded in a study of T cell repertoires in cytomegalovirus infection. Germline CDR1 is MNHEY and CDR2 is SMNVEV (reference sequence). This CDR3 has 15 amino acids. Trimming took 3 bases from V and 4 from J; bases not matched to a gene: 8. TCRdb redid the calling of the reads with MiXCR, one entry per CDR3 protein. The table has around 540,000 distinct CDR3 sequences, around a third seen once. About this clonotype itself: As yet, its antigen is unknown.

Specimen: cultured PBMCs, collected from culture after CMV antigen stimulation. This receptor was identified in a human donor in good health (CMV status not recorded). Some clones in this sample may be carry-over from other donors' samples. This chain connects TRBV27 to TRBJ1-2; 7 bases are shared with TRBD1. DNA for the CDR3: TGTGCCAGCAGTTTCAAGGGGGCTCTGAGCTATGGCTACACCTTC. This sequence encodes CASSFKGALSYGYTF.